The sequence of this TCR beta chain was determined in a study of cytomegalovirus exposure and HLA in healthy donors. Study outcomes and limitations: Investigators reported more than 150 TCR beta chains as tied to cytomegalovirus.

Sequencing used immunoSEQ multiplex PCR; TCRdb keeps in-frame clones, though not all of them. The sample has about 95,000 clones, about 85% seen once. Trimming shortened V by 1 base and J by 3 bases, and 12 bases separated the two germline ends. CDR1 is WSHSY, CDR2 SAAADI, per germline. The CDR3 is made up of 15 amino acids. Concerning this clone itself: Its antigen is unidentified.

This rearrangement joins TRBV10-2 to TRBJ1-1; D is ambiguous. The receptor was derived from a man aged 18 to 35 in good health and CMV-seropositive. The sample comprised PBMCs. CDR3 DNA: TGCGCCAGCAGTGAGTGGGAGGGAGCCGACACTGAAGCTTTCTTT. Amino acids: CASSEWEGADTEAFF.